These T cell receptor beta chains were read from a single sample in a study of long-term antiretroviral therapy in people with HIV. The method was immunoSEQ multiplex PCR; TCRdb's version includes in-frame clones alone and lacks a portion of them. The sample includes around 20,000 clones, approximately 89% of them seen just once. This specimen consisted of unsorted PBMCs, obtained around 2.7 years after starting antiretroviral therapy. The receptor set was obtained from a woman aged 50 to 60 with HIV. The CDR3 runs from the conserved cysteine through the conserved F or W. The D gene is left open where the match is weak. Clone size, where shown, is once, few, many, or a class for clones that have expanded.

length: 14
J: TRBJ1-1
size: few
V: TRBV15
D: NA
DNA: TGTGCCACCAGCGTTACCGGGCCCCACACTGAAGCTTTCTTT
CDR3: CATSVTGPHTEAFF

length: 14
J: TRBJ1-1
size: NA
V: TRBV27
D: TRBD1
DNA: TGTGCCAGCAGTATACTGCCAGGGGGAACTGAAGCTTTCTTT
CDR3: CASSILPGGTEAFF

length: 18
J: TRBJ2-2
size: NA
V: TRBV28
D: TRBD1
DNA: TGTGCCAGCAGTTCGGGGAGAAATTGGGACAGGGACAGCGGGGAGCTGTTTTTT
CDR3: CASSSGRNWDRDSGELFF

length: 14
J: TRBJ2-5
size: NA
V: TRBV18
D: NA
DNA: TGTGCCAGCTCACCGGACGGGATTCAAGAGACCCAGTACTTC
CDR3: CASSPDGIQETQYF

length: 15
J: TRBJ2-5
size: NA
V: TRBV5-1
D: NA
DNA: TGCGCCAGCAGCTTGAGAGCGCCTTACCAAGAGACCCAGTACTTC
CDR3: CASSLRAPYQETQYF

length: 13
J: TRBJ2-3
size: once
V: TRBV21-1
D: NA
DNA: TGTGCCATCCCCGAGACTCACACAGATACGCAGTATTTT
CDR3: CAIPETHTDTQYF

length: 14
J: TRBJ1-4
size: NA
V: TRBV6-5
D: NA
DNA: TGTGCCAGCAGCCTTCAGGGGTCAGGTGAAAAACTGTTTTTT
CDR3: CASSLQGSGEKLFF

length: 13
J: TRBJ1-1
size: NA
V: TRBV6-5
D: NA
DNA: TGTGCCAGCAGTTACTCCTCGGATCAAAGAGCTTTCTTT
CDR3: CASSYSSDQRAFF

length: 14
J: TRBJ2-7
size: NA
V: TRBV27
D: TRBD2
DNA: TGTGCCAGCAGTCCAGTGGCGGGAGGTTACGAGCAGTACTTC
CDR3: CASSPVAGGYEQYF

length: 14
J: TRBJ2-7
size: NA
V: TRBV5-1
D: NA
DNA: TGCGCCAGCAGCTTGGTAGGGGGGACCAACGAGCAGTACTTC
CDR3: CASSLVGGTNEQYF

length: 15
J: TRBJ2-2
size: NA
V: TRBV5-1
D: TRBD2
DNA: TGCGCCAGCAGCCCGACTAGCGGGAACACCGGGGAGCTGTTTTTT
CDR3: CASSPTSGNTGELFF

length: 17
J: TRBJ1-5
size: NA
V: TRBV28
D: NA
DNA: TGTGCCAGCAGTTTAACCTATGGACAGCATAGCAATCAGCCCCAGCATTTT
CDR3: CASSLTYGQHSNQPQHF

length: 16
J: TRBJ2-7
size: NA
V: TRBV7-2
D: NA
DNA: TGTGCCAGCAGCTTAGATAGCGGAACCGGGACTTACGAGCAGTACTTC
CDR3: CASSLDSGTGTYEQYF

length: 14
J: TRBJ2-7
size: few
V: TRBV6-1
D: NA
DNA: TGTGCCAGCAGTGAAGCGGGAGGATCCTACGAGCAGTACTTC
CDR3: CASSEAGGSYEQYF

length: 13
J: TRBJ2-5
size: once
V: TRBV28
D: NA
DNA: TGTGCCAGCAGTTTAGAGAGGGAAGGGACCCAGTACTTC
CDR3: CASSLEREGTQYF

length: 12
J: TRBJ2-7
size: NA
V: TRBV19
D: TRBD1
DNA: TGTGCCAGTAAGGACAGGGGGTACGAGCAGTACTTC
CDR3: CASKDRGYEQYF

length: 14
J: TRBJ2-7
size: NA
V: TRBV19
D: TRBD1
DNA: TGTGCCAGTAGTTTGACAGGGGGAACCTACGAGCAGTACTTC
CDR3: CASSLTGGTYEQYF

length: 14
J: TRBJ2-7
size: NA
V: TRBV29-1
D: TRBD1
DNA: TGCAGCGTCGGAACGGGACAGGGGCCGTCAGAGCAGTACTTC
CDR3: CSVGTGQGPSEQYF

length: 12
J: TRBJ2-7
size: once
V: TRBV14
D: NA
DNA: TGTGCCAGCAGCCAAGCACAGGATAAGCAGTACTTC
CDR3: CASSQAQDKQYF

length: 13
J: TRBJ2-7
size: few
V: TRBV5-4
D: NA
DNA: TGTGCCAGCACACCCAATCTGGGTAACGAGCAGTACTTC
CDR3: CASTPNLGNEQYF

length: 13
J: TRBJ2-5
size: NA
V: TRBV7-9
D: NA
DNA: TGTGCCAGCAGCTTAGTCGGTGGAGAGACCCAGTACTTC
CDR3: CASSLVGGETQYF

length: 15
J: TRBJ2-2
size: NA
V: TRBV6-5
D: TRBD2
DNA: TGTGCCAGCAGTCCCGCGGGAGTAGCCACCGGGGAGCTGTTTTTT
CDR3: CASSPAGVATGELFF

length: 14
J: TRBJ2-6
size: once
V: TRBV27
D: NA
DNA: TGTGCCAGCAGTTACAACTCTGGGGCCAACGTCCTGACTTTC
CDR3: CASSYNSGANVLTF

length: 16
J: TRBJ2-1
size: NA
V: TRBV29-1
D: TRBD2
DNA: TGCAGCGTTGAAGACCAATCCGGGACTACTCCTTATGAGCAGTTCTTC
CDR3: CSVEDQSGTTPYEQFF

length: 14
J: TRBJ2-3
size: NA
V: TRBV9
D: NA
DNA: TGTGCCAGCAGCGTAGCAGGTTTTACAGATACGCAGTATTTT
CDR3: CASSVAGFTDTQYF

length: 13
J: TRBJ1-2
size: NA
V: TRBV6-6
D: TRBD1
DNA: TGTGCCAGCAGCCCACAGGGGAACTATGGCTACACCTTC
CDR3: CASSPQGNYGYTF

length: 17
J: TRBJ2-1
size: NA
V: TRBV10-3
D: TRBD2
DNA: TGTGCCATCAGTGATGAGTGGGAGGGCCTATCCTACAATGAGCAGTTCTTC
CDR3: CAISDEWEGLSYNEQFF

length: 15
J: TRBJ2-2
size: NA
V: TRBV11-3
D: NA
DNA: TGTGCCAGCAGCCCGAAAAGACAGAACACCGGGGAGCTGTTTTTT
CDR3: CASSPKRQNTGELFF

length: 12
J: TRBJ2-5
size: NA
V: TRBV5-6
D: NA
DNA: TGTGCCAGCAGCTTCTTTCGAGAGACCCAGTACTTC
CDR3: CASSFFRETQYF

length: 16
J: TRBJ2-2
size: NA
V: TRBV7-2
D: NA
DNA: TGTGCCAGCAGCTCAATCGGGACTCCAATAACCGGGGAGCTGTTTTTT
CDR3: CASSSIGTPITGELFF

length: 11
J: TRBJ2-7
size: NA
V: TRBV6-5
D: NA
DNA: TGTGCCAGCATGGGGGCCTTGGAGCAGTACTTC
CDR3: CASMGALEQYF

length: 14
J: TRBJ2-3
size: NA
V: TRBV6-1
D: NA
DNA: TGTGCCAGCAGTGATGGTAGGAACATTGATACGCAGTATTTT
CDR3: CASSDGRNIDTQYF

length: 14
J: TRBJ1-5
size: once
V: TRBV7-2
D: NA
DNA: TGTGCCAGCGCTTGGGGGGTTAGCAATCAGCCCCAGCATTTT
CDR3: CASAWGVSNQPQHF

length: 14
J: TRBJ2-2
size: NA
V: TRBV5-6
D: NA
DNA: TGTGCCAGCAGCTTGGCCCTAGAGACCGGGGAGCTGTTTTTT
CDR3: CASSLALETGELFF

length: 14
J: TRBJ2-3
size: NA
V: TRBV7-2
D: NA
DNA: TGTGCCAGCAGCTCCTGGGGGTGGGGAGATACGCAGTATTTT
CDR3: CASSSWGWGDTQYF